This T cell receptor beta chain was identified during a study of shared clonotypes between healthy human individuals. Study in general: The cohort had two women and a few men, ages 18 to 49. Study-level points and caveats: Rarefaction revealed incomplete sorted-subset sequencing despite large depth. In several donors, about 5% of naive CD4 clonotypes appeared in common. Tissues were not sampled, only blood, and their repertoires likely differ.

Method: immunoSEQ multiplex PCR; TCRdb's copy keeps in-frame clones and lacks some. The sample includes 780,000 or so clones, 55% to 75% seen only once; the top ten take about 1.7%. As regards this clone: Its antigen remains unidentified.

V dropped 0 bases and J dropped 4 bases, with 10 bases sitting between them. CDR1 is SGHRS and CDR2 is YFSETQ in the germline V gene. This CDR3 has 15 amino acids. The chain has TRBV5-1 and TRBJ2-2; D unresolved. The sample taken for sequencing was memory CD4+ T cells sorted from blood. As to subset: CD45RA-negative fraction. This clonotype was sampled from a woman aged 25 to 45 in good health. DNA for the CDR3: TGCGCCAGCAGCTTGGCCCAGGCGGCCACCGGGGAGCTGTTTTTT. Its translation: CASSLAQAATGELFF.